The sequence of this T cell receptor (beta chain) was determined in a study of T cell repertoires in cytomegalovirus infection. Study-wide background: Evidence of both CMV infection and a matching HLA type came from public TCR beta signatures.

Worth noting for this clonotype: What it binds is not known.

TCRdb re-derived calls from the reads in MiXCR, one entry per CDR3 protein. The repertoire holds a few hundred thousand distinct CDR3 sequences, with 33% as singletons. V was clipped by 3 bases and J by 5 bases, with 11 bases between them. CDR1 is KGHSH, CDR2 LQKENI, per germline. This CDR3 contains 14 residues. The sequencing here drew on cultured PBMCs, taken from culture after CMV antigen stimulation. V is TRBV18 and J is TRBJ2-1; D call uncertain. The sequence was obtained from a human donor in good health (CMV status not recorded). Some clones in this sample may be carry-over from other donors' samples. The CDR3 protein is CASSPVFGDNEQFF. In DNA, the CDR3 is TGTGCCAGCTCACCCGTGTTTGGCGACAATGAGCAGTTCTTC.